A single sample gave rise to the 27 T cell receptor beta chains below, sequenced in a study of shared clonotypes between healthy human individuals. Clones were sequenced by immunoSEQ multiplex PCR, and TCRdb holds only the in-frame ones, with some missing. The repertoire consists of about 690,000 clones, with around 90% occurring once and the leading ten covering around a third. Sequencing input: memory CD8+ T cells from PBMCs. Subset defined: CD45RO+ cells pooled with CCR7-negative TemRA cells. The receptors shown here come from a man between 18 and 29 years old in good health. Some clones in this sample may be carry-over from other donors' samples.

The chain joins TRBV27 to TRBJ2-1, with D possibly matching TRBD1 (6 bases). Trimming left V 6 bases short and J 4 bases short, with 16 bases between. CDR3 length equals 15 residues. Germline loops: CDR1 MNHEY, CDR2 SMNVEV (reference sequence). As DNA, the CDR3 is TGTGCCAGCAGCGTACAGGGCTCGGGATACAATGAGCAGTTCTTC. The encoded protein is CASSVQGSGYNEQFF.

Note on this clone: This could be a read error, since a much larger clone is one nucleotide away. V and J are TRBV9 and TRBJ2-7; 8 positions match TRBD1. CDR1 is SGDLS, CDR2 YYNGEE, per germline. There are 15 residues in the CDR3. J was trimmed by 2 bases and V by 4 bases; bases with no gene match: 8. The CDR3 here is CASSSGQEVTYEQYF. The CDR3 bases are TGTGCCAGCAGCTCGGGACAGGAGGTGACCTACGAGCAGTACTTC.

The chain joins TRBV29-1 to TRBJ1-2; possible D gene TRBD1, 5 bases. With 4 bases removed from V and 7 bases from J, the gap between germline ends came to 13 bases. In germline, CDR1 is SQVTM, CDR2 ANQGSEA. This CDR3 spans 12 amino acids. Here the CDR3 DNA reads TGCAGCGTTGTCGAGAGGGACGGTGGCTACACCTTC. This sequence encodes CSVVERDGGYTF.

This rearrangement joins TRBV9 to TRBJ2-7, with 9 bases fitting TRBD2. This CDR3 contains 14 residues. V lost 0 bases, J lost 7 bases, and 5 bases stayed unmatched. The germline V gene has CDR1 SGDLS and CDR2 YYNGEE. CDR3 in amino acids: CASSVAAGGREQYF. The CDR3 region has the DNA TGTGCCAGCAGCGTAGCAGCGGGAGGCCGGGAGCAGTACTTC.

V and J are TRBV9 and TRBJ1-5; D ambiguous. CDR3 size: 12 residues. Germline assignment: CDR1 SGDLS and CDR2 YYNGEE. The V end was cut by 0 bases, the J end by 5 bases, with 3 bases between. The CDR3 loop is CASSVAHQPQHF. In DNA, the CDR3 is TGTGCCAGCAGCGTAGCTCATCAGCCCCAGCATTTT.

The chain couples TRBV11-2 to TRBJ2-7; D may be TRBD1 (6 bases). Trimming shortened V by 7 bases and J by 3 bases, and 19 bases separated the two germline ends. The CDR3 contains 15 residues. Germline V gives CDR1 SGHAT, CDR2 FQNNGV. In DNA, the CDR3 is TGTGCCAGCAATATGAGGAACAGGGCCGACTACGAGCAGTACTTC. Translated: CASNMRNRADYEQYF.

In its sample, this clone was seen once. A read error may account for a junction end that differs from germline. The rearrangement joins TRBV6-1 to TRBJ2-5; TRBD1 or TRBD2 may be the D gene (5 bases each). CDR3 length: 12 amino acids. Germline lookup yields CDR1 MNHNS and CDR2 SASEGT. CDR3 in amino acids: CASSASRDGDNF. The CDR3 region has the DNA TGTGCCAGCAGTGCCTCCCGGGACGGCGATAACTTC.

V gene TRBV7-9 combines with J gene TRBJ2-3, with unresolved D. The ends were cut back, 2 bases at V and 4 bases at J, with 4 bases in the middle. The germline V gene has CDR1 SEHNR and CDR2 FQNEAQ (reference sequence). The CDR3 consists of 12 residues. The CDR3, as DNA: TGTGCCAGCAGCTTATCGGCAGATACGCAGTATTTT. Its protein is CASSLSADTQYF.

The J gene is TRBJ1-4, the V gene TRBV10-3; D call uncertain. Trimming pared 3 bases from V and 0 bases from J, leaving 14 bases between. The CDR3 is 17 residues long. CDR1 and CDR2 from the germline V gene are ENHRY and SYGVKD. CDR3: CAISEVGSSATNEKLFF. DNA for the CDR3: TGTGCCATCAGTGAAGTTGGGAGTTCTGCAACTAATGAAAAACTGTTTTTT.

The chain couples TRBV28 to TRBJ2-3; D not resolved. Looked up from germline, CDR1 is MDHEN and CDR2 is SYDVKM. The CDR3 has 19 residues. Trimming removed 6 bases from V and 0 bases from J, with 25 bases in between. CDR3 bases: TGTGCCAGCAGCCGCCCTCGGGCAGATAGCTTTTCCAGCACAGATACGCAGTATTTT. Translation gives CASSRPRADSFSSTDTQYF.

As DNA, the CDR3 is TGTGCCAGCAGCCCTGAGGCCAACGTCCTGACTTTC. As protein: CASSPEANVLTF. This sequence joins TRBV6-6 and TRBJ2-6; D not certain. The V end was cut by 6 bases, the J end by 6 bases, with 6 bases between. Germline assignment: CDR1 MNHNY and CDR2 SVGAGI (reference sequence). The CDR3 is made up of 12 amino acids.

The chain uses TRBV20-1 and TRBJ1-2; D is uncertain. The V gene lost 0 bases and the J gene lost 8 bases, with 7 bases spanning the gap. CDR1 is DFQATT, CDR2 SNEGSKA, per germline (reference sequence). The CDR3 covers 11 residues. CDR3 coding DNA: TGCAGTGCTAGAGATAACAGCGGCTACACCTTC. Translation gives CSARDNSGYTF.

V is TRBV5-4 and J is TRBJ1-2; D remains ambiguous. CDR3 length: 15 amino acids. The V and J ends lost 0 bases and 2 bases respectively, with 11 bases between them. The germline CDR1 and CDR2 sequences are SGHNT and YYREEE (reference sequence). CDR3 residues: CASSLVGKFNYGYTF. Written as DNA, the CDR3 is TGTGCCAGCAGCTTGGTAGGGAAGTTCAACTATGGCTACACCTTC.

The V gene is TRBV4-1, the J gene TRBJ1-4; the D gene is possibly TRBD1 (5 bases). The CDR3 length is 14 residues. The germline gives CDR1 MGHRA, CDR2 YSYEKL. V shed 6 bases and J shed 8 bases, with 16 bases lying between them. The CDR3 DNA is TGCGCCAGCAGTCCCTCCGGGCGGGACGAAAAACTGTTTTTT. Translation: CASSPSGRDEKLFF.

The chain uses TRBV28 and TRBJ1-2; perhaps TRBD1 as D (5 bases). Germline-derived CDR1 and CDR2 are MDHEN and SYDVKM. The CDR3 has 15 amino acids. The ends were cut back, 2 bases at V and 1 base at J, with 11 bases in the middle. The CDR3 sequence: CASSLVRALNYGYTF. CDR3 bases: TGTGCCAGCAGTTTAGTCAGGGCCCTTAACTATGGCTACACCTTC.

The CDR3 sequence is CASSLFGSRLEAFF. The CDR3 DNA follows: TGTGCCAGCAGTTTATTTGGCTCTAGGCTTGAAGCTTTCTTT. The V call is TRBV27, the J call TRBJ1-1; D call uncertain. The V end was cut by 1 base, the J end by 7 bases, with 13 bases between. CDR3 length: 14 residues. Per the germline V gene, CDR1 is MNHEY and CDR2 is SMNVEV (reference sequence).

To note about this clone: An end of the junction differs from the germline gene, which may be a read error. The V call is TRBV29-1, the J call TRBJ2-1, with D possibly being TRBD2 (7 bases). CDR3 length equals 14 residues. Germline loops: CDR1 SQVTM, CDR2 ANQGSEA. The CDR3, as DNA: TGCAGCCTTACTGGGGGGGGCTCCCACAATGAGCAGTTCTTC. Residues: CSLTGGGSHNEQFF.

The rearrangement joins TRBV9 to TRBJ2-3, with D uncertain. Per the germline V gene, CDR1 is SGDLS and CDR2 is YYNGEE. The CDR3 is 12 residues long. Deletions cut 3 bases from V and 6 bases from J, with 8 bases between. CDR3 in amino acids: CASSGTRDTQYF. The CDR3 region has the DNA TGTGCCAGCAGCGGAACTCGGGATACGCAGTATTTT.

The V and J genes are TRBV27 and TRBJ1-5; the D is unclear. Trimming removed 4 bases at V and 5 bases at J, with 12 bases between. CDR3 length: 14 residues. Germline CDR1 and CDR2: MNHEY and SMNVEV (reference sequence). CDR3 in DNA: TGTGCCAGCAGTTATCGGTTCGCGGATCAGCCCCAGCATTTT. This gives the protein CASSYRFADQPQHF.

To note about this clone: Other DNA sequences in this sample translate to the same CDR3. The V gene is TRBV27, the J gene TRBJ2-2, with D hard to call. Germline CDR1 MNHEY, CDR2 SMNVEV (reference sequence). Trimming removed 3 bases at V and 8 bases at J, with 4 bases between. The CDR3 contains 11 residues. In DNA form, the CDR3 reads TGTGCCAGCAGTTTTGGGGGGGAGCTGTTTTTT. Protein sequence: CASSFGGELFF.

CDR3 residues: CASSFRSYNSPLHF. The CDR3 nucleotides are TGTGCCAGCAGTTTCAGGAGCTATAATTCACCCCTCCACTTT. The chain is built from TRBV27 and TRBJ1-6; D is unclear. Trimming took 3 bases from V and 3 from J, leaving 6 bases between them. There are 14 residues in the CDR3. Per the germline V gene, CDR1 is MNHEY and CDR2 is SMNVEV (reference sequence).

The chain joins TRBV4-2 to TRBJ1-1, with D perhaps TRBD1 (5 bases). Germline assignment: CDR1 LGHNA and CDR2 YNFKEQ. Trimming took 2 bases from V and 1 from J, leaving 14 bases between them. This CDR3 region has 16 residues. The CDR3 DNA sequence: TGTGCCAGCAGCCAAACCCGACGGGACCAGAACACTGAAGCTTTCTTT. Protein sequence: CASSQTRRDQNTEAFF.

The rearrangement uses TRBV27 and TRBJ2-1, with D perhaps assigned TRBD1 or TRBD2 (6 bases each). Germline lookup yields CDR1 MNHEY and CDR2 SMNVEV (reference sequence). Trimming took 5 bases from V and 8 from J, leaving 19 bases between them. The CDR3 totals 15 residues. The CDR3 DNA reads as TGTGCCAGCAGTCCCCTGGGGGGCCGGGTAGATGAGCAGTTCTTC. Its translation: CASSPLGGRVDEQFF.

The chain has TRBV7-9 and TRBJ2-2; 12 nucleotides match TRBD1. The CDR3 is 13 amino acids. Looked up from germline, CDR1 is SEHNR and CDR2 is FQNEAQ (reference sequence). Losses at the gene ends were 11 bases for V and 2 bases for J; bases not matched to a gene: 0. CDR3 sequence: CAGTGGNTGELFF. The CDR3 DNA sequence: TGTGCCGGGACAGGGGGCAACACCGGGGAGCTGTTTTTT.

This clone was recorded only once. V usage is TRBV5-5 and J usage is TRBJ1-1; D is unclear. Trimming left V 0 bases short and J 3 bases short, with 6 bases between. The CDR3 has 13 amino acids. Germline V CDR1 and CDR2: SGHKS, YYEKEE (reference sequence). The CDR3 nucleotides are TGTGCCAGCAGCTTGGGTGGTGACACTGAAGCTTTCTTT. Translating it yields CASSLGGDTEAFF. Supplemented by reference TRBV5-5 and TRBJ1-1, the full variable domain reads DAGVTQSPTHLIKTRGQQVTLRCSPISGHKSVSWYQQVLGQGPQFIFQYYEKEERGRGNFPDRFSARQFPNYSSELNVNALLLGDSALYLCASSLGGDTEAFFGQGTRLTVV.

The genes are TRBV10-3 and TRBJ2-5; the D gene could be TRBD1 or TRBD2 (5 bases each). The V gene lost 0 bases and the J gene lost 5 bases, with 16 bases spanning the gap. Per the germline V gene, CDR1 is ENHRY and CDR2 is SYGVKD. The length of the CDR3 is 16 residues. The CDR3: CAISESRGGLMETQYF. CDR3 DNA sequence: TGTGCCATCAGTGAGTCCCGGGGCGGACTTATGGAGACCCAGTACTTC.

The rearrangement joins TRBV4-1 to TRBJ2-1; D not resolved. V was clipped by 3 bases and J by 5 bases, with 14 bases between them. Germline loops: CDR1 MGHRA, CDR2 YSYEKL. This CDR3 is built from 15 residues. The DNA for the CDR3 is TGCGCCAGCAGCCAGGGCCGAAGGTTGAACAATGAGCAGTTCTTC. This codes for CASSQGRRLNNEQFF.